This entry lists 28 T cell receptor beta chains sequenced from one sample in a study of CD8 T cells in ankylosing spondylitis. Using its own MiXCR run on the 5' RACE reads, TCRdb lists one record per CDR3 protein. The profile shows around 210,000 distinct CDR3 sequences, 7% to 10% of them singletons. The specimen was blood, either unsorted or a sorted T cell fraction (not recorded which). The receptors originated from a female donor with ankylosing spondylitis or in good health (not recorded which).

This clonotype was recorded many times. DNA of the CDR3: TGTGCCAGCAGCGTCGGGTCCGGACAGGGGAGAGATGTAGCCAAAAACATTCAGTACTTC. As protein: CASSVGSGQGRDVAKNIQYF. The chain joins TRBV9 to TRBJ2-4, with 9 bases fitting TRBD1. CDR1 is SGDLS and CDR2 is YYNGEE in the germline V gene. The CDR3 contains 20 residues. The ends lost 2 bases at V and 0 bases at J; junction bases unmatched: 15. Using reference TRBV9 and TRBJ2-4 for the parts outside the CDR3, the full variable domain is DSGVTQTPKHLITATGQRVTLRCSPRSGDLSVYWYQQSLDQGLQFLIQYYNGEERAKGNILERFSAQQFPDLHSELNLSSLELGDSALYFCASSVGSGQGRDVAKNIQYFGAGTRLSVL.

This clonotype has ten or more counts. The V and J genes are TRBV20-1 and TRBJ2-3, with TRBD1 identical over 8 bases. The trim removed 6 bases at V and 4 bases at J, leaving 15 bases unmatched. The CDR3 is 16 amino acids. Germline V lookup: CDR1 DFQATT, CDR2 SNEGSKA (reference sequence). The CDR3 DNA sequence: TGCAGTGCAAAGGACAGGGCTGCGGTAAGCGCAGATACGCAGTATTTT. The encoded protein is CSAKDRAAVSADTQYF.

This clonotype was found many times. The rearrangement joins TRBV10-1 to TRBJ2-3; TRBD2 might be the D (6 bases). Per the germline V gene, CDR1 is WNHNN and CDR2 is SYGVQD (reference sequence). V was shortened by 2 bases and J by 6 bases, with 6 bases between the two germline ends. CDR3 size: 12 residues. CDR3 coding DNA: TGCGCCAGCAGTGAGGGGGGGGATACGCAGTATTTT. This translates into CASSEGGDTQYF.

This clonotype was seen repeatedly, ten times or more. The CDR3 loop is CASSQDGHGETQYF. CDR3 in DNA: TGTGCCAGCAGCCAAGATGGCCATGGAGAGACCCAGTACTTC. The chain combines TRBV4-2 with TRBJ2-5; D call uncertain. Trimming removed 0 bases at V and 4 bases at J, with 9 bases between. This CDR3 has 14 residues. The germline CDR1 and CDR2 sequences are LGHNA and YNFKEQ.

Here the CDR3 reads CASSPGTVSQETQYF. DNA for the CDR3: TGCGCCAGCAGCCCCGGGACAGTTAGTCAGGAGACCCAGTACTTC. This chain connects TRBV5-1 to TRBJ2-5; TRBD1 matches at 7 bases. Trimming removed 4 bases from V and 5 bases from J; junction bases left unmatched: 11. The CDR3 is made up of 15 amino acids. Looked up from germline, CDR1 is SGHRS and CDR2 is YFSETQ.

Turning to this clonotype: This clone may be a read error of a much larger clone one base away. The chain is built from TRBV20-1 and TRBJ1-2; TRBD1 agrees at 8 bases. The trim removed 3 bases at V and 6 bases at J, leaving 9 bases unmatched. CDR3 size: 14 residues. CDR1 is DFQATT and CDR2 is SNEGSKA in the germline V gene (reference sequence). The DNA of the CDR3 is TGCAGTGCTAGCGCCCCAGGGGGCGCGGATGGCTACACCTTC. It encodes CSASAPGGADGYTF.

Many counts were recorded for this clonotype. The chain employs TRBV12-3 or TRBV12-4 and TRBJ1-5; the D is unclear. The V gene lost 2 bases and the J gene lost 5 bases, with 13 bases spanning the gap. The CDR3 is made up of 15 amino acids. CDR3: CASSLSTENYQPQHF. The CDR3, as DNA: TGTGCCAGCAGTTTAAGTACAGAAAACTATCAGCCCCAGCATTTT.

This clonotype was observed many times. V and J are TRBV7-8 and TRBJ1-2; D is perhaps TRBD1 (6 bases). CDR1 is SGHVS and CDR2 is FQNEAQ in the germline V gene. V lost 5 bases to trimming and J lost 2 bases, with 12 bases between them. CDR3 length: 14 residues. CDR3 bases: TGTGCCAGCAGCGACTTACAGGGAAACTATGGCTACACCTTC. It yields the protein CASSDLQGNYGYTF.

This clonotype was seen at least ten times. The chain carries TRBV29-1 and TRBJ2-1; D unclear. The V end was cut by 4 bases, the J end by 5 bases, with 3 bases between. The CDR3 has 10 amino acids. CDR1 is SQVTM and CDR2 is ANQGSEA in the germline V gene. CDR3 coding DNA: TGCAGCGTTGCTCACAATGAGCAGTTCTTC. Amino acids: CSVAHNEQFF.

This clonotype appeared many times. This chain joins TRBV6-1 and TRBJ2-1; 7 bases fit TRBD1. This CDR3 spans 13 amino acids. CDR1 and CDR2 (germline): MNHNS, SASEGT. V trimming: 6 bases; J trimming: 5 bases; junction bases outside the gene matches: 4. This CDR3 is CASRMTGHNEQFF. CDR3 coding DNA: TGTGCCAGCAGGATGACAGGGCACAATGAGCAGTTCTTC.

The rearrangement uses TRBV2 and TRBJ1-6; D is perhaps TRBD1 (6 bases). Between the trimmed V and J ends, which lost 11 bases and 11 bases, there was a span of 19 bases. From germline, CDR1 is SNHLY and CDR2 FYNNEI. The CDR3 runs to 13 residues. The CDR3 loop is CAAWGGAGPPLHF. The CDR3 DNA sequence: TGTGCCGCTTGGGGGGGGGCAGGACCACCCCTCCACTTT.

V and J are TRBV7-2 and TRBJ2-2; D gene unclear. Trimming cost V 2 bases and J 6 bases, with 7 bases left between them. The V gene's germline CDR1 is SGHTA and CDR2 FQGNSA. CDR3 length equals 13 residues. The CDR3 is CASSLRAPGELFF. The CDR3 coding sequence is TGTGCCAGCAGCTTAAGGGCTCCCGGGGAGCTGTTTTTT.

At least ten counts were recorded for this clonotype. The J gene is TRBJ2-1, the V gene TRBV6-1; 9 positions match TRBD1. CDR1 and CDR2 from the germline V gene are MNHNS and SASEGT. V lost 2 bases to trimming and J lost 5 bases; unmatched junction nucleotides: 7. The CDR3 runs to 16 residues. CDR3: CASSEYRDRVHNEQFF. CDR3 DNA: TGTGCCAGCAGTGAATACCGGGACAGGGTTCACAATGAGCAGTTCTTC.

The J gene is TRBJ1-5, the V gene TRBV5-1; D possibly corresponds to TRBD1 (6 bases). This CDR3 is 18 amino acids long. Trimming removed 4 bases at V and 7 bases at J, with 27 bases between. Per the germline V gene, CDR1 is SGHRS and CDR2 is YFSETQ. CDR3 DNA: TGCGCCAGCAGCACATACGAGGACAGCCGACTCGTCGGACAGCCCCAGCATTTT. Translation gives CASSTYEDSRLVGQPQHF.

This clonotype was found a few times. A clone one base away is much larger, so this may be a read error. This rearrangement joins TRBV5-1 to TRBJ2-2; a possible D gene is TRBD2 (5 bases). This CDR3 has 16 residues. The V gene's germline CDR1 is SGHRS and CDR2 YFSETQ. DNA for the CDR3: TGCGTCAGCAGCTTCCTAGCAGCTTCGAACACCGGGGAGCTGTTTTTT. As protein: CVSSFLAASNTGELFF. Supplemented by reference TRBV5-1 and TRBJ2-2, the full variable domain reads KAGVTQTPRYLIKTRGQQVTLSCSPISGHRSVSWYQQTPGQGLQFLFEYFSETQRNKGNFPGRFSGRQFSNSRSEMNVSTLELGDSALYLCVSSFLAASNTGELFFGEGSRLTVL.

Many counts were recorded for this clonotype. The rearrangement links TRBV5-6 to TRBJ2-1, with 14 nucleotides matching TRBD2. This CDR3 region has 15 residues. CDR1 and CDR2 (germline): SGHDT, YYEEEE. After removal of 3 bases from V and 9 bases from J, the junction contained 5 bases not matched to a gene. Here the CDR3 reads CASSSTSGREGEQFF. The CDR3 coding sequence is TGTGCCAGCAGCTCGACTAGCGGGAGGGAGGGTGAGCAGTTCTTC. The variable domain in full, completed from reference TRBV5-6 and TRBJ2-1, reads DAGVTQSPTHLIKTRGQQVTLRCSPKSGHDTVSWYQQALGQGPQFIFQYYEEEERQRGNFPDRFSGHQFPNYSSELNVNALLLGDSALYLCASSSTSGREGEQFFGPGTRLTVL.

Only a few counts were recorded for this clonotype. This chain connects TRBV7-9 to TRBJ1-2; D unclear. Germline loops: CDR1 SEHNR, CDR2 FQNEAQ (reference sequence). The CDR3 contains 13 residues. V was pared by 3 bases and J by 2 bases, with 7 bases between. This CDR3 reads CASSFAGNYGYTF. CDR3 coding DNA: TGTGCCAGCAGCTTTGCCGGGAACTATGGCTACACCTTC. Complete variable domain (other parts from reference TRBV7-9 and TRBJ1-2): DTGVSQNPRHKITKRGQNVTFRCDPISEHNRLYWYRQTLGQGPEFLTYFQNEAQLEKSRLLSDRFSAERPKGSFSTLEIQRTEQGDSAMYLCASSFAGNYGYTFGSGTRLTVV.

There are many counts of this clonotype. The chain couples TRBV15 to TRBJ2-3; D might be TRBD1 or TRBD2, each matching 6 bases. This CDR3 is built from 14 residues. Trimming removed 0 bases from V and 8 bases from J, with 12 bases in between. Per the germline V gene, CDR1 is LNHNV and CDR2 is YYDKDF (reference sequence). This CDR3 reads CATSRDRGLGTQYF. Here the CDR3 DNA reads TGTGCCACCAGCAGAGACAGGGGACTGGGTACGCAGTATTTT.

This clonotype occurred many times. V and J are TRBV6-2 or TRBV6-3 and TRBJ2-1, with D perhaps assigned TRBD1 or TRBD2 (7 bases each). The CDR3 is 14 amino acids. Trimming took 7 bases from V and 14 from J, leaving 24 bases between them. The germline V gene has CDR1 MNHEY and CDR2 SVGEGT. The CDR3, as DNA: TGTGCCAGCAAGTTTAGGGGGCCCGGGACTAAAGAGTTCTTC. Translating it yields CASKFRGPGTKEFF.

This clonotype was observed many times. This chain links TRBV19 with TRBJ2-7; 8 nucleotides align to TRBD1. The CDR3 runs 14 residues. Germline lookup yields CDR1 LNHDA and CDR2 SQIVND (reference sequence). The V and J ends lost 3 bases and 3 bases, in that order; junction bases with no gene match: 4. As DNA, the CDR3 is TGTGCCAGTAGTATCCGACAGGGGAACTACGAGCAGTACTTC. Protein: CASSIRQGNYEQYF.

This clonotype was counted at least ten times. The chain joins TRBV14 to TRBJ1-1; unclear D gene. The CDR3 runs 15 residues. V dropped 7 bases and J dropped 1 base, with 16 bases sitting between them. Germline loops: CDR1 SGHDN, CDR2 FVKESK. The CDR3 nucleotides are TGTGCCAGCACCCCAACCGTACCTGGGAACACTGAAGCTTTCTTT. Amino acid sequence: CASTPTVPGNTEAFF.

There are many counts of this clonotype. The chain couples TRBV29-1 to TRBJ2-1; D unresolved. There are 11 residues in the CDR3. V shed 4 bases and J shed 6 bases, with 7 bases lying between them. Germline loops: CDR1 SQVTM, CDR2 ANQGSEA. CDR3 sequence reads: CSVGESNEQFF. CDR3 DNA sequence: TGCAGCGTTGGGGAATCCAATGAGCAGTTCTTC.

Ten or more counts support this clonotype. This chain uses TRBV15 with TRBJ2-5; no reliable D call. V was clipped by 0 bases and J by 0 bases, with 11 bases between them. The CDR3 length is 16 residues. Germline CDR1 and CDR2: LNHNV and YYDKDF (reference sequence). The CDR3 DNA follows: TGTGCCACCAGCAGAGATCTAGGCTTTAACCAAGAGACCCAGTACTTC. Its translation is CATSRDLGFNQETQYF.

This clonotype was counted ten times or more. V is TRBV6-5 and J is TRBJ2-1, with 9 bases identical to TRBD2. The germline V gene has CDR1 MNHEY and CDR2 SVGAGI. V dropped 0 bases and J dropped 0; count of bases not matched to a gene: 6. CDR3 length: 18 residues. The CDR3 DNA reads TGTGCCAGCAGTTACTCGTGGACTAGCGCCAGCTCCTACAATGAGCAGTTCTTC. It is translated as CASSYSWTSASSYNEQFF.

The V call is TRBV5-1, the J call TRBJ2-5, with a weak D call TRBD1 (6 bases). Germline CDR1 is SGHRS and CDR2 is YFSETQ. The CDR3 runs 18 residues. V dropped 6 bases and J dropped 4 bases, with 28 bases sitting between them. CDR3 residues: CASKEVRVRGTSIETQYF. CDR3 sequence (DNA): TGCGCCAGCAAGGAGGTCCGCGTCAGGGGAACATCCATAGAGACCCAGTACTTC.

This clonotype was seen many times. The CDR3: CASSLSGRGADTQYF. DNA for the CDR3: TGTGCCAGCAGCTTGAGCGGGAGAGGAGCAGATACGCAGTATTTT. V and J are TRBV5-6 and TRBJ2-3, with 8 positions matching TRBD2. The germline V gene encodes CDR1 SGHDT and CDR2 YYEEEE. The CDR3 is made up of 15 amino acids. V was pared by 1 base and J by 4 bases, with 5 bases of the junction left unmatched. The whole variable domain, filled in from reference TRBV5-6 and TRBJ2-3, reads DAGVTQSPTHLIKTRGQQVTLRCSPKSGHDTVSWYQQALGQGPQFIFQYYEEEERQRGNFPDRFSGHQFPNYSSELNVNALLLGDSALYLCASSLSGRGADTQYFGPGTRLTVL.

The table lists this clonotype with many counts. One end of the junction does not line up with germline, which may come from a read error. The rearrangement joins TRBV2 to TRBJ1-5; D possibly corresponds to TRBD1 (5 bases). Germline assignment: CDR1 SNHLY and CDR2 FYNNEI. The CDR3 extends over 15 amino acids. The CDR3 bases are TGTGCCAGCAGTGAAGTAGACAGTAGCCATCAGCCCCAGCATTTT. Protein: CASSEVDSSHQPQHF. The complete variable domain, with remaining parts taken from reference TRBV2 and TRBJ1-5, reads EPEVTQTPSHQVTQMGQEVILRCVPISNHLYFYWYRQILGQKVEFLVSFYNNEISEKSEIFDDQFSVERPDGSNFTLKIRSTKLEDSAMYFCASSEVDSSHQPQHFGDGTRLSIL.

V gene TRBV7-9 combines with J gene TRBJ2-3; D is perhaps TRBD1 or TRBD2 (5 bases each). The length of the CDR3 is 14 residues. V was shortened by 0 bases and J by 6 bases, with 10 bases between the two germline ends. The germline gives CDR1 SEHNR, CDR2 FQNEAQ (reference sequence). DNA of the CDR3: TGTGCCAGCAGCTTAGCCCTCAGGGAGGATACGCAGTATTTT. Amino acid sequence: CASSLALREDTQYF.